The clone carrying this T cell receptor beta chain occurred a few times. Trimming removed 4 bases at V and 1 base at J, with 16 bases between. This CDR3 is 16 amino acids long. Germline V lookup: CDR1 LGHDT, CDR2 YNNKEL (reference sequence). The data are from a study of blood T cell repertoires in COVID-19. Study in general: Acute and convalescent COVID-19 specimens originated in the United States, Italy and Spain. In each case, the material was cDNA or gDNA derived from T cells, B-cell-depleted T cells, or PBMCs.

Original handling: Estimated nucleated cell counts came from reference gene primer amplification. The assay was immunoSEQ multiplex PCR, and TCRdb's table has in-frame clones only and misses some. That table furnishes V, J and clone size, whereas the DNA furnished D and trimming. The sample carries 200,000 to 250,000 clones, about 82% recorded once. Sequenced: peripheral blood. This rearrangement joins TRBV3-1 (or the pseudogene TRBV3-2) to TRBJ1-1; D is undetermined. This receptor was taken from an older man with acute or convalescent COVID-19. Written as DNA, the CDR3 is TGTGCCAGCAGCCTAGCTAGCATGGATGGGAACACTGAAGCTTTCTTT. As protein: CASSLASMDGNTEAFF.